Listed here are 13 T cell receptor beta chains from one sample, sequenced in a study of human thymus T cells. TCRdb keeps only in-frame clones here, not all; method: immunoSEQ multiplex PCR. The table lists tens of thousands of clones, roughly 96% of them singletons. Thymic tissue was derived from resections collected during corrective heart surgery. The sample comprised thymus tissue. The source is a boy younger than two with a congenital heart defect but otherwise immunologically healthy.

A single count supports this clone. The chain joins TRBV11-1 to TRBJ2-1, with 8 bases matching TRBD2. Germline V gene lookup returns CDR1 SGHAT and CDR2 FQDESV (reference sequence). With V trimmed by 1 base and J by 7 bases, 6 bases remained unmatched. The CDR3 sequence is 15 residues long. DNA for the CDR3: TGTGCCAGCAGCTTAGGCCTAGCGGGTGTTAATGAGCAGTTCTTC. It translates to CASSLGLAGVNEQFF.

The rearrangement joins TRBV27 to TRBJ1-6; D is unresolved. This CDR3 has 18 residues. The V end lost 3 bases, the J end lost 0 bases, and 15 bases lay between the germline ends. Germline V gene sequence: CDR1 MNHEY, CDR2 SMNVEV (reference sequence). CDR3 sequence reads: CASSFGPPRSSYNSPLHF. The DNA for the CDR3 is TGTGCCAGCAGTTTTGGGCCTCCCAGGAGCTCCTATAATTCACCCCTCCACTTT.

This clone was seen a single time. The rearrangement uses TRBV29-1 and TRBJ1-1; no clear D. This CDR3 comprises 11 residues. Germline assignment: CDR1 SQVTM and CDR2 ANQGSEA. Deletions cut 4 bases from V and 6 bases from J, with 9 bases between. CDR3 protein: CSVGWASEAFF. CDR3 in DNA: TGCAGCGTTGGGTGGGCCTCTGAAGCTTTCTTT.

V is TRBV20-1 and J is TRBJ2-7; no clear D. The CDR3 loop spans 11 amino acids. Trimming took off 5 bases at V and 1 base at J, with 6 bases between the two ends. Germline V lookup: CDR1 DFQATT, CDR2 SNEGSKA (reference sequence). CDR3 DNA: TGCAGTGCTGGGATTTCCTACGAGCAGTACTTC. This sequence encodes CSAGISYEQYF.

The chain joins TRBV7-2 to TRBJ2-5; the D is unclear. V lost 2 bases and J lost 3, with 22 bases in between. CDR1 and CDR2 (germline): SGHTA, FQGNSA. This CDR3 has 18 residues. This CDR3 is CASSLNGRQPSFEETQYF. In DNA form, the CDR3 reads TGTGCCAGCAGCTTAAATGGGCGTCAACCCAGTTTCGAAGAGACCCAGTACTTC.

The rearrangement links TRBV28 to TRBJ2-7; D unclear. V shed 4 bases and J shed 3 bases, with 22 bases lying between them. CDR1 is MDHEN, CDR2 SYDVKM, per germline. This CDR3 spans 17 amino acids. The CDR3 nucleotides read TGTGCCAGCAGTTGCCTGAAATGTCAGGATTCTCACTACGAGCAGTACTTC. It is translated as CASSCLKCQDSHYEQYF.

The rearrangement uses TRBV27 and TRBJ1-2; D perhaps matches TRBD1 (5 bases). The CDR3 runs 15 residues. Germline CDR1 MNHEY, CDR2 SMNVEV (reference sequence). The V end was cut by 6 bases, the J end by 7 bases, with 21 bases between. Here the CDR3 DNA reads TGTGCCAGCAGCCGAATTGCCTCGGGACCCCGTGGCTACACCTTC. The encoded protein is CASSRIASGPRGYTF.

J is TRBJ1-2 and V is TRBV9, with TRBD1 matching over 10 bases. This CDR3 region has 17 residues. Germline CDR1 reads SGDLS; CDR2 reads YYNGEE. V lost 0 bases to trimming and J lost 2 bases; unmatched junction nucleotides: 7. Here the CDR3 DNA reads TGTGCCAGCAGCGTAGAGGGGGACAGGGGAGCGAACTATGGCTACACCTTC. Translation gives CASSVEGDRGANYGYTF.

This chain connects TRBV10-3 to TRBJ2-1, with TRBD2 matching over 8 bases. Germline values: CDR1 ENHRY, CDR2 SYGVKD. Trimming took 3 bases from V and 7 from J; bases not matched to a gene: 8. The length of the CDR3 is 15 residues. CDR3: CAISDTGGPRNEQFF. In nucleotides, the CDR3 is TGTGCCATCAGTGACACGGGAGGGCCGAGGAATGAGCAGTTCTTC.

The chain links TRBV15 to TRBJ1-6, with D unclear. The V end was cut by 5 bases, the J end by 9 bases, with 11 bases between. CDR1 is LNHNV, CDR2 YYDKDF, per germline (reference sequence). The CDR3 contains 13 residues. CDR3 sequence: CATSGGWSSPLHF. In nucleotides, the CDR3 is TGTGCCACCAGCGGCGGGTGGAGTTCACCCCTCCACTTT.

V and J are TRBV4-3 and TRBJ1-6, with D maybe TRBD1 (6 bases). Germline loops: CDR1 LGHNA, CDR2 YSLEER. The CDR3 totals 15 residues. Trimming removed 0 bases from V and 8 bases from J, with 11 bases in between. The CDR3 spells CASSQDTGRDSPLHF. The CDR3 coding sequence is TGCGCCAGCAGCCAAGATACAGGGAGGGATTCACCCCTCCACTTT.

With regard to this clone: One junction end disagrees with the germline gene, perhaps due to a read error. The chain uses TRBV5-6 and TRBJ2-7, with 9 bases matching TRBD2. The germline V gene has CDR1 SGHDT and CDR2 YYEEEE. The CDR3 covers 14 residues. The CDR3 loop reads CASSFLNTGTSHSF. The CDR3 DNA reads TGTGCCAGCAGCTTCTTGAACACCGGGACTAGCCATTCCTTC.

The chain links TRBV7-3 to TRBJ2-2, with 9 bases fitting TRBD2. CDR1 is SGHTA and CDR2 is FQGTGA in the germline V gene. The CDR3 has 21 residues. The V gene end was trimmed by 5 bases and the J gene end by 2 bases; junction bases not matched to a gene: 21. DNA for the CDR3: TGTGCCAGCAGCCTCAACACCGCGGGGGGGCCGCTCCCACCAAACACCGGGGAGCTGTTTTTT. Protein sequence: CASSLNTAGGPLPPNTGELFF.